This TCR beta chain was retrieved from a study of chemoradiotherapy in HPV16-positive cancers. Repeated repertoire sampling spanned the course of chemoradiotherapy. Clones were read by immunoSEQ multiplex PCR, and TCRdb kept only the in-frame ones, dropping some. The table has 5,400 or so clones, around 84% seen once. V shed 0 bases and J 3 bases; nucleotides not matched to a gene: 3. This CDR3 is built from 15 residues. CDR1 and CDR2 (germline): KGHSH, LQKENI. The receptor was isolated from a human donor with HPV-associated anogenital cancer. The sequencing used tumor tissue, collected from a patient who underwent chemoradiotherapy. The rearrangement uses TRBV18 and TRBJ2-5, with 8 bases fitting TRBD2. The CDR3 DNA reads as TGTGCCAGCTCACCACCTAGCGGGGCGAAAGAGACCCAGTACTTC. Protein sequence: CASSPPSGAKETQYF.